This T cell receptor (beta chain) derives from a study of metastatic and nonmetastatic thyroid tumors. Turning to the study itself: The authors compared repertoires across blood and tumor or nodule tissue from malignant and benign thyroid patients. Study-level findings and limits: Benign nodules reportedly had significantly lower TCR beta diversity than malignant thyroid tumors in blood and tumor.

Source study methods: The distant-metastasis classifier for papillary thyroid cancer was built from CDR3 differences across clinicopathological groups. TCRdb re-called the PCR reads through MiXCR. Clone size and V and J calls follow TCRdb, not the original study. There are approximately 30,000 clones in the sample; approximately 15% occur only once, and roughly 7.1% lies in the top ten. This CDR3 contains 15 residues. J was trimmed by 5 bases and V by 6 bases; bases with no gene match: 7. Germline V gene lookup returns CDR1 MNHNS and CDR2 SASEGT. In its sample, this clone was seen many times. As yet, its antigen is unknown. The entire patient cohort was treatment-naive prior to thyroid surgery.

The J gene is TRBJ2-5, the V gene TRBV6-1; 12 bases are shared with TRBD2. This receptor was identified in a female donor with papillary thyroid cancer or a benign thyroid nodule (not recorded which). Some clones in this sample may be carry-over from other donors' samples. What was sequenced was blood. As DNA, the CDR3 is TGTGCCAGCAGCCGACTAGCGGGAGTTCTGGAGACCCAGTACTTC. It codes for CASSRLAGVLETQYF.